The 10 T cell receptor beta chains given below trace back to one sample, sequenced in a study of cytomegalovirus exposure and HLA in healthy donors (dated by TCRdb to the late 2010s). Library preparation was by the immunoSEQ multiplex PCR assay. For the multiplex PCR, a mixture combining 60 forward primers for TCR Vbeta segments and 13 reverse primers for TCR Jbeta segments was used. TCRdb limited this immuneACCESS table to in-frame rearrangements with V and J called. A share of clones is missing; checked studies link under half to unresolved V genes, and the rest is unexplained. This sample has approximately 39,000 clones in its table, and 55% to 75% of those were observed once. Around 7% of the sample is taken by the ten largest. The sequenced sample was PBMCs. These TCRs come from a man aged 25-45 years in good health and CMV-seronegative.

Comment on this clone: As the CDR3 is not closed by the conserved phenylalanine or tryptophan, this likely results from a read error. The chain has TRBV7-9 and TRBJ2-7; TRBD1 matches at 8 bases. This CDR3 comprises 15 residues. Germline V gene data show CDR1 as SEHNR and CDR2 as FQNEAQ (reference sequence). The V segment lost 4 bases and the J segment 1 base; nucleotides outside the gene matches: 6. The CDR3, as DNA: TGTGCCAGCAGCTCCCCCCGGACAGGGTCCTACGAGCAGTACCTC. Translated, it gives CASSSPRTGSYEQYL.

Relative to its sample, this clone is medium-sized. The J gene is TRBJ2-5, the V gene TRBV5-4; D is unresolved. The germline V gene has CDR1 SGHNT and CDR2 YYREEE (reference sequence). Trimming removed 2 bases from V and 0 bases from J, with 8 bases in between. CDR3 length: 14 amino acids. CDR3 residues: CASSLLEYQETQYF. Written as DNA, the CDR3 is TGTGCCAGCAGCTTATTAGAGTACCAAGAGACCCAGTACTTC.

The rearrangement uses TRBV27 and TRBJ1-1; D may be TRBD1 (5 bases). Germline loops: CDR1 MNHEY, CDR2 SMNVEV (reference sequence). This CDR3 region has 13 residues. V lost 5 bases and J lost 1, with 8 bases in between. DNA of the CDR3: TGTGCCAGCAGTAGGGGAGGGAACACTGAAGCTTTCTTT. Its translation: CASSRGGNTEAFF.

The genes are TRBV9 and TRBJ1-2; 7 bases map to TRBD1. This CDR3 is 15 amino acids long. J was trimmed by 4 bases and V by 0 bases; bases with no gene match: 6. CDR1 is SGDLS, CDR2 YYNGEE, per germline. As DNA, the CDR3 is TGTGCCAGCAGCGTAGGACAGGGCCATTCCTATGGCTACACCTTC. It codes for CASSVGQGHSYGYTF.

V and J are TRBV6-4 and TRBJ2-1; 11 positions agree with TRBD2. This CDR3 has 14 residues. CDR1 MRHNA and CDR2 SNTAGT come from the germline V gene. The J segment lost 15 bases and the V segment lost 3 bases, leaving 10 bases of the junction unmatched. Here the CDR3 DNA reads TGTGCCAGCAGTGATAGGACTAGCGGGCAAGGACGGTTCTTC. Its translation: CASSDRTSGQGRFF.

V usage is TRBV5-1 and J usage is TRBJ2-7; D is perhaps TRBD1 (5 bases). Germline V lookup: CDR1 SGHRS, CDR2 YFSETQ. Trimming took off 6 bases at V and 2 bases at J, with 15 bases between the two ends. The CDR3 contains 14 residues. CDR3 residues: CASTREDSPYEQYF. The CDR3 DNA follows: TGCGCCAGCACAAGAGAAGACAGCCCCTACGAGCAGTACTTC.

The gene calls are TRBV7-9 and TRBJ1-1, with D maybe TRBD1 (6 bases). Germline V lookup: CDR1 SEHNR, CDR2 FQNEAQ (reference sequence). The CDR3 runs to 14 residues. Trimming shortened V by 5 bases and J by 3 bases, and 13 bases separated the two germline ends. The CDR3: CASSRDTLDTEAFF. CDR3 nucleotides: TGTGCCAGCAGCCGGGACACCCTGGACACTGAAGCTTTCTTT.

This clone was seen a few times. V is TRBV7-6 and J is TRBJ2-3, with 9 bases lining up with TRBD2. Germline assignment: CDR1 SGHVS and CDR2 FNYEAQ. This CDR3 is 16 amino acids long. The junction had 7 bases not matched to a gene; V was cut back by 1 base and J by 5 bases. The CDR3 protein is CASSLGRGGKKDTQYF. Written as DNA, the CDR3 is TGTGCCAGCAGCTTAGGGCGGGGGGGAAAAAAAGATACGCAGTATTTT.

This chain joins TRBV19 and TRBJ2-1, with 9 positions matching TRBD1. Germline CDR1 reads LNHDA; CDR2 reads SQIVND (reference sequence). The junction had 7 bases not matched to a gene; V was cut back by 4 bases and J by 9 bases. The CDR3 runs 14 residues. The CDR3 nucleotides are TGTGCCAGTAGTACTCAGGGGACAGGGTCTGAGCAGTTCTTC. It translates to CASSTQGTGSEQFF.

In its sample, this clone was seen once. The chain couples TRBV7-8 to TRBJ2-7; TRBD1 might be the D (6 bases). V lost 5 bases, J lost 0 bases, and 11 bases lay in between. Germline V gene sequence: CDR1 SGHVS, CDR2 FQNEAQ. The CDR3 has 14 residues. CDR3 in amino acids: CASSRTDPSYEQYF. CDR3 sequence (DNA): TGTGCCAGCAGCAGGACAGACCCCTCCTACGAGCAGTACTTC.